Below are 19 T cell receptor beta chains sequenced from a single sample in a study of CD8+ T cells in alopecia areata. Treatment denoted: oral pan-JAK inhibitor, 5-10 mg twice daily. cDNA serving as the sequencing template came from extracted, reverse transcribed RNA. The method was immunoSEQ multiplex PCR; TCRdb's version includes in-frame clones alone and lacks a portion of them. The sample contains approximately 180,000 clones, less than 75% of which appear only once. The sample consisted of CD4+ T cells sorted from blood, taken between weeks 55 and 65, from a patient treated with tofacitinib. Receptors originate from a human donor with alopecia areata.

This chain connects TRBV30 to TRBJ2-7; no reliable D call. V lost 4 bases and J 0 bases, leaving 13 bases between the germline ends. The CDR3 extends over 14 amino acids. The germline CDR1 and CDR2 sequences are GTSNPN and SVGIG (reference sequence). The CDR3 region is CAWKPGPFSYEQYF. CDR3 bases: TGTGCCTGGAAACCCGGGCCCTTCTCCTACGAGCAGTACTTC.

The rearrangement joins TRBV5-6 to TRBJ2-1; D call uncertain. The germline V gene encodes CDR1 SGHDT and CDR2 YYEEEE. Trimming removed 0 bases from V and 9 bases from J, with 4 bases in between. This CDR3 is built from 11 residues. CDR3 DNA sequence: TGTGCCAGCAGCTTGGCCGCTGAGCAGTTCTTC. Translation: CASSLAAEQFF.

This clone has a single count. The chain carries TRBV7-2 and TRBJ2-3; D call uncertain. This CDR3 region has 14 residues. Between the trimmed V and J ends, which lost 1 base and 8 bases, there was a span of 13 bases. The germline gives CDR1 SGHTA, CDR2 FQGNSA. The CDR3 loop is CASSLGSVEVTQYF. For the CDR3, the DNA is TGTGCCAGCAGCTTAGGGTCGGTAGAGGTTACGCAGTATTTT.

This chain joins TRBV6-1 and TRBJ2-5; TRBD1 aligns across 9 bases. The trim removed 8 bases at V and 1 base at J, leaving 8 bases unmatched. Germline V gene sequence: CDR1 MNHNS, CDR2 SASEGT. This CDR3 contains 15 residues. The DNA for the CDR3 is TGTGCCAGCTCCCAGACAGGGGGACGCCAAGAGACCCAGTACTTC. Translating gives CASSQTGGRQETQYF.

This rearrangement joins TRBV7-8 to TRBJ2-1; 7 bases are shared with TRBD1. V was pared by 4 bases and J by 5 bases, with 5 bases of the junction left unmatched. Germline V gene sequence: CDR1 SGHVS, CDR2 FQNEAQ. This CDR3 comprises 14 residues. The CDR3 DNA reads TGTGCCAGCAGCTCCCGACAGGGAAACAATGAGCAGTTCTTC. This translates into CASSSRQGNNEQFF.

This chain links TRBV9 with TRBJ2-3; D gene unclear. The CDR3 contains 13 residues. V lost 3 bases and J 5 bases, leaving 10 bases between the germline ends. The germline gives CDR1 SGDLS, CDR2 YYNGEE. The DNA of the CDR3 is TGTGCCAGCAGCGCCCAAGTCCAAGATACGCAGTATTTT. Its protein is CASSAQVQDTQYF. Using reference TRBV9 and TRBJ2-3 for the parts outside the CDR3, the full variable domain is DSGVTQTPKHLITATGQRVTLRCSPRSGDLSVYWYQQSLDQGLQFLIQYYNGEERAKGNILERFSAQQFPDLHSELNLSSLELGDSALYFCASSAQVQDTQYFGPGTRLTVL.

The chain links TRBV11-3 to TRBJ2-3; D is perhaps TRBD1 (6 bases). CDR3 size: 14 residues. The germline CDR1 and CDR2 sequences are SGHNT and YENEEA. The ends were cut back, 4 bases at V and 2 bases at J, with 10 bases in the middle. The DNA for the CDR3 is TGTGCCAGCAGCTATTGGACAGCCACAGATACGCAGTATTTT. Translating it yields CASSYWTATDTQYF.

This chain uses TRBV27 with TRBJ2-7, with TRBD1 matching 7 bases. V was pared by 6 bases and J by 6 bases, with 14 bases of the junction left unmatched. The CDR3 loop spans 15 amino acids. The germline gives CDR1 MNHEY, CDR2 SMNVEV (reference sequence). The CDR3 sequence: CASRPTGSASGEQYF. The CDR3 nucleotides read TGTGCCAGCAGACCGACAGGGTCCGCCTCCGGCGAGCAGTACTTC.

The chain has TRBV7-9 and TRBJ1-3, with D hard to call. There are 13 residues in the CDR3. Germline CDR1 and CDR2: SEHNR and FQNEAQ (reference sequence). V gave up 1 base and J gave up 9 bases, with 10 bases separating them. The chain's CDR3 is CASSLGRLGTIYF. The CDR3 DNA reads TGTGCCAGCAGCTTAGGCAGGCTTGGCACCATATATTTT. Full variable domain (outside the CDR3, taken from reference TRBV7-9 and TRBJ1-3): DTGVSQNPRHKITKRGQNVTFRCDPISEHNRLYWYRQTLGQGPEFLTYFQNEAQLEKSRLLSDRFSAERPKGSFSTLEIQRTEQGDSAMYLCASSLGRLGTIYFGEGSWLTVV.

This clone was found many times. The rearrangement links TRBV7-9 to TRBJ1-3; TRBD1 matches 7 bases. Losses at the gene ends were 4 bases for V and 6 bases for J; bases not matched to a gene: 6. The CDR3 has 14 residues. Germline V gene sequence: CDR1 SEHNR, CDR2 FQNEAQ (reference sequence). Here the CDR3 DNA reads TGTGCCAGCAGCTCGACAGGGCGACCAAACACCATATATTTT. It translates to CASSSTGRPNTIYF. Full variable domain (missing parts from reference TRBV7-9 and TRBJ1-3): DTGVSQNPRHKITKRGQNVTFRCDPISEHNRLYWYRQTLGQGPEFLTYFQNEAQLEKSRLLSDRFSAERPKGSFSTLEIQRTEQGDSAMYLCASSSTGRPNTIYFGEGSWLTVV.

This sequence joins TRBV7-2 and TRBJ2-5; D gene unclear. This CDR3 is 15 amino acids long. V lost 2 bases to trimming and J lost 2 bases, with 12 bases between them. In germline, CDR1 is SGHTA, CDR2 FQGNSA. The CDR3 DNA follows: TGTGCCAGCAGCTTAAGCTACCAACTACAAGAGACCCAGTACTTC. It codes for CASSLSYQLQETQYF.

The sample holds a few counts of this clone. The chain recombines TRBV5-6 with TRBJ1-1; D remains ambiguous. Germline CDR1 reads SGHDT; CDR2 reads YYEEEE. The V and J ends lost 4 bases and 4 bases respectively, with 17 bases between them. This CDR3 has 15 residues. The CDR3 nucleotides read TGTGCCAGCAGCCCGGTCGGGCGGATAGGCACTGAAGCTTTCTTT. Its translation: CASSPVGRIGTEAFF.

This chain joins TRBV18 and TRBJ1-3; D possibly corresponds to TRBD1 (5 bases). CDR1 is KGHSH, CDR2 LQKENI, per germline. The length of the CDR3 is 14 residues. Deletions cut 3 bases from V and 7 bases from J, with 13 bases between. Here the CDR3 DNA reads TGTGCCAGCTCACCCCCAGGGAGTTGGAACACCATATATTTT. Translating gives CASSPPGSWNTIYF.

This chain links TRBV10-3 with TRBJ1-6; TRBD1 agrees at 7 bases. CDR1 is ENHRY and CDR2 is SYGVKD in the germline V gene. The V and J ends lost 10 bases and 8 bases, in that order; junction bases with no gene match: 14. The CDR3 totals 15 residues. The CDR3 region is CASTLDREGDSPLHF. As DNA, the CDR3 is TGTGCCAGCACACTCGACAGGGAAGGAGATTCACCCCTCCACTTT.

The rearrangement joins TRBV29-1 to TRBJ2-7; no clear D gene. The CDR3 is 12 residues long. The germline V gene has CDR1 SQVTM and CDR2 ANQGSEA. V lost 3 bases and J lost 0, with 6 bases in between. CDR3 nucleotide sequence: TGCAGCGTTGAGGGTGACTCCTACGAGCAGTACTTC. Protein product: CSVEGDSYEQYF.

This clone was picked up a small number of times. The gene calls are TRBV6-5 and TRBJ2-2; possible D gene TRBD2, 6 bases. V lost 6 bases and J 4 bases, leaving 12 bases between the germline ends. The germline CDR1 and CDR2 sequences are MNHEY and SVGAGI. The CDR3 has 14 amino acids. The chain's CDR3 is CASRSRGITGELFF. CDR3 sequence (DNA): TGTGCCAGCAGGAGCCGGGGGATCACCGGGGAGCTGTTTTTT.

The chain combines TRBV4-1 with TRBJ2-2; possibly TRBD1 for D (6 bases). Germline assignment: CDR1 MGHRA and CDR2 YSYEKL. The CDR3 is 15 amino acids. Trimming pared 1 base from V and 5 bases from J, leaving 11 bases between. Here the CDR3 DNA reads TGCGCCAGCAGCCAAGTTGGCAGGGGAACCGGGGAGCTGTTTTTT. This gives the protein CASSQVGRGTGELFF.

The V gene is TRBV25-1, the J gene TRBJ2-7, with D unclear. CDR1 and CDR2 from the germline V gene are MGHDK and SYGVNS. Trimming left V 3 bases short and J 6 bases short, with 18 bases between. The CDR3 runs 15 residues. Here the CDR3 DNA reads TGTGCCAGCAGTGAGCTCGCTAGGCCTTTTAGCGAGCAGTACTTC. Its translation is CASSELARPFSEQYF.

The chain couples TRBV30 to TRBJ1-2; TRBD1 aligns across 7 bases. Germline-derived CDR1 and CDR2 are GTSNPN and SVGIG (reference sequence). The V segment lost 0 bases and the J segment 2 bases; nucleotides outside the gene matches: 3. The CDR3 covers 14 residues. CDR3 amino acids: CAWSVADRNYGYTF. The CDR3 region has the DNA TGTGCCTGGAGTGTAGCGGACAGGAACTATGGCTACACCTTC.